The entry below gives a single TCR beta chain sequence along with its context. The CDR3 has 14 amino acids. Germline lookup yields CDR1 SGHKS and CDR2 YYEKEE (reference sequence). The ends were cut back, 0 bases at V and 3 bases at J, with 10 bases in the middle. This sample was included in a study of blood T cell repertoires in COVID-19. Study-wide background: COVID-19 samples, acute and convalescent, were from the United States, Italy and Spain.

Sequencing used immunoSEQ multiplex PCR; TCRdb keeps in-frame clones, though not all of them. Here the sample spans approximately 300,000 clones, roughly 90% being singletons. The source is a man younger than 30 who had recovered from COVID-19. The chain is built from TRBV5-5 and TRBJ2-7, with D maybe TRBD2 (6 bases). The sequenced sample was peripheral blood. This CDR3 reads CASSLEGSGYEQYF. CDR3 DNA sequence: TGTGCCAGCAGCTTGGAAGGTAGCGGCTACGAGCAGTACTTC.